The present TCR beta chain was sequenced within a study of blood T cell repertoires in COVID-19 (dated by TCRdb to the early 2020s). At the level of the whole study: Collaborator samples came from the United States, Italy and Spain and covered acute and convalescent phases of COVID-19. A freely available public database, intended as a resource for researchers studying the immune response to SARS-CoV-2, is where the repertoires were released. Nearly every sample came with metadata listing a de-identified subject ID, COVID-19 status, age in years and sex. The material from the prospective study consisted of cDNA or gDNA derived from T cells, B-cell-depleted T cells, or PBMCs. Samples came from the ongoing ImmuneRACE study (first 160 participants) plus 1,254 subjects from 6 global collaborators. The dataset comprised deeply sampled blood TCRbeta repertoires from subjects exposed to, actively infected with, or recovered from COVID-19. Where available, HLA class I and class II types were obtained from metadata supplied by the sample provider rather than from assay-based typing.

In the case of this clone: The antigen it recognizes is unknown. Base qualities were left out, and no much larger clone turns up one base away.

Results the study describes overall, beyond this receptor: Clinical and demographic metadata were provided uncurated, with the amount varying by source and participant.

TCRbeta CDR3 regions were amplified from genomic DNA using the immunoSEQ Assay, a bias-controlled multiplex PCR. The original methods were these. Within the assay, amplification of reference gene primers was used to estimate how many nucleated cells each sample contained. Sequence reads were collapsed and filtered to measure the absolute abundance of every unique TCRbeta CDR3 rearrangement. For each sample, productive Simpson clonality was calculated by taking the square root of Simpson's diversity index across productive rearrangements. TCRdb limited this immuneACCESS table to in-frame rearrangements with V and J called. A share of clones is missing; checked studies link under half to unresolved V genes, and the rest is unexplained. The V and J calls and clone size are taken from that table; D and trimming were inferred from the DNA. In all, the sample holds tens of thousands of clones, and around 80% of those were seen once. 9.2% of the sample goes to the ten largest clones.

The collaborating institutions used their own protocols to collect whole blood in K2EDTA tubes. For TCRbeta analysis, collaborator samples were shipped as frozen whole blood, as isolated PBMCs, or as DNA extracted from either sample type. The germline V gene provides CDR1 SGHDN and CDR2 FVKESK. The CDR3 contains 14 residues, cysteine and phenylalanine counted. Of all the DNA, just the CDR3 is kept, 42 bases in frame from base 1. V loses 4 bases of germline sequence and J loses 0 bases, and the interval between the two ends is 9 bases. This sequence was found in a human donor in a cohort sampled during active COVID-19. This chain is built from TRBV14 and TRBJ1-1; the D region possibly corresponds to TRBD1 (5 bases align). Sequencing was performed on peripheral blood. The CDR3 protein: CASSRAGMNTEAFF. The DNA reads TGTGCCAGCAGCCGGGCAGGGATGAACACTGAAGCTTTCTTT.